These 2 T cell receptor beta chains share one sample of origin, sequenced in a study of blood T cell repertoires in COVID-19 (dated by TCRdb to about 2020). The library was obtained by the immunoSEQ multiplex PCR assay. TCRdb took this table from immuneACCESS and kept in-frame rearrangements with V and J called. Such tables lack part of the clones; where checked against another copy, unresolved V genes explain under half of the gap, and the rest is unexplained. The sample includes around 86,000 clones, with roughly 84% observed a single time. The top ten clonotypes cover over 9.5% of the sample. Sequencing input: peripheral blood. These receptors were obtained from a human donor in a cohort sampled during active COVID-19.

The CDR3 region has the DNA TGCAGTGCTAGTGGCGCCGTCAGCGGCTATGGCTACACCTTC. This encodes CSASGAVSGYGYTF. The V call is TRBV20-1, the J call TRBJ1-2; no reliable D call. Trimming pared 3 bases from V and 4 bases from J, leaving 15 bases between. In germline, CDR1 is DFQATT, CDR2 SNEGSKA (reference sequence). The CDR3 is made up of 14 amino acids.

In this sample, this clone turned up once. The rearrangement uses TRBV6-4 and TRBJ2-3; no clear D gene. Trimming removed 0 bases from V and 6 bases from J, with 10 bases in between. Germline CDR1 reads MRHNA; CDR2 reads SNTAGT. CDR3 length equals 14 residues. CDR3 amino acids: CASSDSSRTDTQYF. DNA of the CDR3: TGTGCCAGCAGTGACTCGAGTAGAACGGATACGCAGTATTTT.